The 18 T cell receptor beta chains below all came from one sample that was sequenced in a study of T cells in localized non-small cell lung cancer. TCRdb's table, derived via immunoSEQ multiplex PCR, lists solely in-frame clones and lacks some. The sample records fewer than 2,000 clones, less than 20% being singletons. Sequenced here: normal lung tissue next to the tumor, sampled before any cancer treatment. Receptors were obtained from a woman aged 40-70 years with stage I lung adenocarcinoma.

The chain employs TRBV1 and TRBJ2-5; TRBD2, the table's D call, lacks a check against the DNA. TRBV1 is reported as a pseudogene. This CDR3 is built from 18 residues. The chain's CDR3 is CTSSRWTSGGAWGVTQYF. In nucleotides, the CDR3 is TGCACCAGCAGCCGATGGACTAGCGGGGGGGCCTGGGGAGTGACCCAGTACTTC.

V usage is TRBV18 and J usage is TRBJ1-2, with no clear D. In germline, CDR1 is KGHSH, CDR2 LQKENI. V lost 3 bases and J lost 5, with 13 bases in between. The CDR3 has 14 residues. The CDR3 region has the DNA TGTGCCAGCTCACCCGGGTCAGCCGCTTATGGCTACACCTTC. Amino acid sequence: CASSPGSAAYGYTF.

The table lists this clone with a few counts. The rearrangement links TRBV16 to TRBJ2-7; D not certain. This CDR3 has 13 residues. V gave up 3 bases and J gave up 7 bases, with 13 bases separating them. Germline values: CDR1 KGHSY, CDR2 FQNENV. This CDR3 is CASSHSSAAEQYF. The CDR3 DNA is TGTGCCAGCAGCCACTCGAGTGCCGCAGAGCAGTACTTC.

In this sample, this clone turned up a few times. The chain carries TRBV18 and TRBJ1-4, with 10 nucleotides matching TRBD1. With 3 bases clipped from V and 6 bases from J, the junction kept 1 base outside the gene matches. CDR1 and CDR2 (germline): KGHSH, LQKENI. CDR3 length: 14 residues. The CDR3 spells CASSPGTGDEKLFF. The CDR3 nucleotides read TGTGCCAGCTCACCCGGGACAGGGGATGAAAAACTGTTTTTT.

The gene calls are TRBV1 and TRBJ1-1; no DNA check was done on the table's D call, TRBD1. TRBV1 is shown as a pseudogene. The CDR3 runs to 14 residues. The CDR3 loop reads CASSQSTKGDEAFF. CDR3 DNA sequence: TGCGCCAGCAGCCAATCTACGAAGGGGGACGAAGCTTTCTTT.

The J gene is TRBJ2-7, the V gene TRBV11-3, with 8 bases fitting TRBD2. V lost 7 bases, J lost 0 bases, and 5 bases stayed unmatched. The germline V gene encodes CDR1 SGHNT and CDR2 YENEEA. The length of the CDR3 is 14 residues. The CDR3 nucleotides are TGTGCCAGCAAGGCGAGCGGGAGCTCCTACGAGCAGTACTTC. Its protein product is CASKASGSSYEQYF.

V is TRBV18 and J is TRBJ1-1, with D unclear. CDR3 length equals 15 residues. V shed 1 base and J shed 1 base, with 10 bases lying between them. The germline gives CDR1 KGHSH, CDR2 LQKENI. In DNA, the CDR3 is TGTGCCAGCTCACCACGGGCAGGAGCGAACACTGAAGCTTTCTTT. Protein product: CASSPRAGANTEAFF.

This clone counts as medium-sized. The CDR3 spells CASSRSPSGGIYNEQFF. In DNA, the CDR3 is TGTGCCAGCAGTCGGTCACCTAGCGGGGGGATATACAATGAGCAGTTCTTC. The rearrangement links TRBV6-8 to TRBJ2-1; 11 bases agree with TRBD2. The CDR3 extends over 17 amino acids. The V and J ends lost 5 bases and 4 bases, in that order; junction bases with no gene match: 10. Germline CDR1 reads MNHGY; CDR2 reads SAAAGT.

A few counts support this clone. CDR3 region: CASSEPGPGDYEQYF. The CDR3 DNA is TGTGCCAGCAGTGAGCCGGGCCCAGGTGACTACGAGCAGTACTTC. The chain couples TRBV6-8 to TRBJ2-7, with unresolved D. The V gene lost 5 bases and the J gene lost 3 bases, with 17 bases spanning the gap. This CDR3 contains 15 residues. CDR1 is MNHGY, CDR2 SAAAGT, per germline.

This clone was picked up a small number of times. V and J are TRBV11-3 and TRBJ2-2; D unclear. The CDR3 runs 15 residues. V lost 2 bases, J lost 6 bases, and 13 bases lay in between. Germline V lookup: CDR1 SGHNT, CDR2 YENEEA. The CDR3 sequence is CASSLRRGSPGELFF. CDR3 DNA: TGTGCCAGCAGCTTACGGCGAGGCTCCCCCGGGGAGCTGTTTTTT. The full variable domain, rest sourced from reference TRBV11-3 and TRBJ2-2, is EAGVVQSPRYKIIEKKQPVAFWCNPISGHNTLYWYLQNLGQGPELLIRYENEEAVDDSQLPKDRFSAERLKGVDSTLKIQPAELGDSAVYLCASSLRRGSPGELFFGEGSRLTVL.

The chain uses TRBV6-8 and TRBJ1-5; D is undetermined. Looked up from germline, CDR1 is MNHGY and CDR2 is SAAAGT. Trimming removed 8 bases at V and 2 bases at J, with 13 bases between. The CDR3 is 14 amino acids. The DNA of the CDR3 is TGTGCCAGCCTAACAGCAGGAGGCAATCAGCCCCAGCATTTT. Translated: CASLTAGGNQPQHF.

This clone is medium-sized within its sample. The chain carries TRBV11-3 and TRBJ1-6, with TRBD1 matching over 9 bases. Germline trimming cut 4 bases from V and 9 bases from J; bases unmatched to any gene: 13. Germline CDR1 is SGHNT and CDR2 is YENEEA. The CDR3 has 17 amino acids. Written as DNA, the CDR3 is TGTGCCAGCAGCTCATCCGCATCCGGGACAGGGACTTCACCCCTCCACTTT. Its translation: CASSSSASGTGTSPLHF.

As regards this clone: The final CDR3 position lacks the conserved phenylalanine or tryptophan, pointing to a likely read error. Because the CDR3's place on the DNA is in doubt, the DNA is left out and the CDR3 is given as listed by TCRdb. The rearrangement uses TRBV23-1 and TRBJ1-1; the D segment call TRBD1 is taken from the table without a DNA check. TRBV23-1 carries the ORF label, with uncertain function. The CDR3 spans 13 residues, counting both ends. The CDR3 protein is CASSQFPGQGTGT.

The sample holds a few counts of this clone. DNA for the CDR3: TGCAGCGTTGGGCAGGGGGCAACTAATGAAAAACTGTTTTTT. Translated: CSVGQGATNEKLFF. The rearrangement uses TRBV29-1 and TRBJ1-4; 7 positions agree with TRBD1. V gave up 4 bases and J gave up 0 bases; unmatched junction bases: 2. CDR1 and CDR2 (germline): SQVTM, ANQGSEA. This CDR3 contains 14 residues.

This chain links TRBV12-5 with TRBJ2-7; 7 bases map to TRBD1. Trimming cost V 0 bases and J 3 bases; bases outside gene matches: 5. CDR3 size: 15 residues. The V gene's germline CDR1 is LGHNT and CDR2 FRNRAP. DNA of the CDR3: TGTGCTAGTGGTTTGGTATTCCAGGGGGACTACGAGCAGTACTTC. This encodes CASGLVFQGDYEQYF.

The J gene is TRBJ1-2, the V gene TRBV11-3; the D gene is possibly TRBD1 (5 bases). Germline V lookup: CDR1 SGHNT, CDR2 YENEEA. This CDR3 contains 15 residues. Trimming took off 5 bases at V and 1 base at J, with 14 bases between the two ends. CDR3: CASSNPRQNNYGYTF. The DNA of the CDR3 is TGTGCCAGCAGCAATCCTCGACAGAATAACTATGGCTACACCTTC.

The gene calls are TRBV19 and TRBJ1-2, with TRBD1 as a possible D gene (5 bases). The CDR3 has 14 amino acids. Trimming pared 2 bases from V and 4 bases from J, leaving 11 bases between. Germline assignment: CDR1 LNHDA and CDR2 SQIVND (reference sequence). The CDR3 protein is CASSIRAGIYGYTF. Written as DNA, the CDR3 is TGTGCCAGTAGTATAAGGGCAGGGATCTATGGCTACACCTTC.

This clone is medium-sized (0.01 to 0.1%) by share. This sequence joins TRBV10-3 and TRBJ1-2; possible D gene TRBD1, 6 bases. The V gene lost 2 bases and the J gene lost 2 bases, with 9 bases spanning the gap. Germline loops: CDR1 ENHRY, CDR2 SYGVKD. CDR3 length: 14 amino acids. The CDR3 protein is CAISEVDRNYGYTF. CDR3 nucleotide sequence: TGTGCCATCAGTGAGGTGGACAGAAACTATGGCTACACCTTC.